The T cell receptor (beta chain) described here comes from a study of breast tumors, draining lymph nodes, adjacent tissues. Study results and caveats: Tumor TCR diversity was below lymph nodes but above nontumor tissue. Compared with basal-like, luminal-like tumors shared significantly more repertoire with nontumor tissue. Data fit most tumor T cells coming from lymph node, expanding in tumor.

TCRdb ran MiXCR on the multiplex PCR reads and lists one entry per CDR3 protein. The sample includes about 230,000 distinct CDR3 sequences, roughly 32% seen only once; the top ten take 1.3% to 1.5%. J lost 2 bases, V lost 5 bases, and 17 bases had no gene match. CDR3 length: 18 amino acids. CDR1 and CDR2 (germline): DFQATT, SNEGSKA (reference sequence). Breast cancer patients provided tissue from their axillary draining lymph nodes. For this clonotype: Its antigen is still unknown.

Sequenced material: axillary lymph node tissue. The V and J genes are TRBV20-1 and TRBJ2-5; 10 bases line up with TRBD1. The TCR sequence derives from a female donor with breast cancer. Some clones in this sample may be carry-over from other donors' samples. The CDR3 here is CSAPIPDRGVRQQETQYF. CDR3 sequence (DNA): TGCAGTGCTCCAATCCCGGACAGGGGGGTTAGGCAACAAGAGACCCAGTACTTC.